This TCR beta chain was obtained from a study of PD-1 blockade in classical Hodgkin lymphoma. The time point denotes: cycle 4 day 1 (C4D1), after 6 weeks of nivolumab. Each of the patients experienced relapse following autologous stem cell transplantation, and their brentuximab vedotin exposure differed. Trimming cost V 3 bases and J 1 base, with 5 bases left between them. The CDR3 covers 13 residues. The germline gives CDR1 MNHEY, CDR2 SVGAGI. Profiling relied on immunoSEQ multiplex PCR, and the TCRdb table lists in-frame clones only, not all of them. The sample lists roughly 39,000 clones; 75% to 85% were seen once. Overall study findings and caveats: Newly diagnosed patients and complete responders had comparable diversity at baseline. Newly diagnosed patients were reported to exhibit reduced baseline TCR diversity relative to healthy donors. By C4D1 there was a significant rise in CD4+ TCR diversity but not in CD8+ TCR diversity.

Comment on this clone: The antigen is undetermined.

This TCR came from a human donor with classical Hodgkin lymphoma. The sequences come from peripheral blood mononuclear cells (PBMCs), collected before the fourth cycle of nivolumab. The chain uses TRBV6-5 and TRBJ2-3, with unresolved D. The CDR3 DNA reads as TGTGCCAGCAGTTATCGGCGCACAGATACGCAGTATTTT. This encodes CASSYRRTDTQYF.